The 24 T cell receptor beta chains below were found in one sample sequenced in a study of neurological immune-mediated disorders. TCRdb fed the 5' RACE reads into MiXCR, producing one record per CDR3 protein. The data contain about 49,000 distinct CDR3 sequences, approximately 9.1% of them seen just once; the ten biggest clones take up 1.6%. Time point specified: longitudinal time-point 1 (baseline). The sequenced material came from PBMCs. The receptors derive from a woman aged 40 to 50 in good health.

This clonotype was counted between two and nine times. Here the CDR3 DNA reads TGTGCCAGCAGTTTGGGCCAGGGTAACACAGATACGCAGTATTTT. It translates to CASSLGQGNTDTQYF. The J gene is TRBJ2-3, the V gene TRBV27; D perhaps matches TRBD1 (5 bases). Trimming shortened V by 3 bases and J by 2 bases, and 12 bases separated the two germline ends. CDR1 is MNHEY and CDR2 is SMNVEV in the germline V gene (reference sequence). The CDR3 covers 15 residues.

In its sample, this clonotype was seen many times. The chain recombines TRBV12-3 or TRBV12-4 with TRBJ1-1; maybe TRBD1 (5 bases). V shed 6 bases and J shed 10 bases, with 18 bases lying between them. The CDR3 sequence is 13 residues long. CDR3 sequence (DNA): TGTGCCAGCAGCGGCGCAGGGTTAGTCGTAGCTTTCTTT. Translating it yields CASSGAGLVVAFF.

The table lists this clonotype with many counts. The chain couples TRBV10-3 to TRBJ2-1, with a possible D match to TRBD2 (6 bases). The V gene's germline CDR1 is ENHRY and CDR2 SYGVKD. CDR3 size: 14 residues. Trimming shortened V by 10 bases and J by 7 bases, and 20 bases separated the two germline ends. CDR3 DNA sequence: TGTGCCACCGAAACGGGACTGGGTACTAATGAGCAGTTCTTC. Translation: CATETGLGTNEQFF.

This clonotype has at least ten counts. The gene calls are TRBV6-6 and TRBJ1-4; D is possibly TRBD1 (5 bases). The length of the CDR3 is 15 residues. The germline V and J ends were trimmed by 0 bases and 7 bases, with 12 bases remaining between them. Per the germline V gene, CDR1 is MNHNY and CDR2 is SVGAGI (reference sequence). CDR3 loop: CASSYSAGRREKLFF. The DNA of the CDR3 is TGTGCCAGCAGTTACTCGGCAGGGAGACGTGAAAAACTGTTTTTT.

Ten or more counts support this clonotype. One junction end does not reproduce the germline sequence, and a read error may be involved. This chain links TRBV9 with TRBJ2-2; either TRBD1 or TRBD2 may fit D (6 bases each). The CDR3 length is 15 residues. Germline CDR1 is SGDLS and CDR2 is YYNGEE. The chain's CDR3 is CASSVAGGATGELFF. The CDR3 region has the DNA TGTGCTAGCAGCGTAGCCGGGGGCGCAACCGGGGAGCTGTTTTTT.

This clonotype was recorded at least ten times. V usage is TRBV6-5 and J usage is TRBJ1-1; the D gene is possibly TRBD1 (5 bases). There are 13 residues in the CDR3. Germline CDR1 is MNHEY and CDR2 is SVGAGI. V was cut by 5 bases and J by 6 bases, with 13 bases left in between. This chain's CDR3 is CASSPRGPAEAFF. The CDR3 bases are TGTGCCAGCAGTCCGAGGGGACCCGCTGAAGCTTTCTTT.

The chain links TRBV6-4 to TRBJ2-6; D is unresolved. Trimming took off 3 bases at V and 2 bases at J, with 2 bases between the two ends. This CDR3 is built from 13 residues. Germline V gene lookup returns CDR1 MRHNA and CDR2 SNTAGT. DNA of the CDR3: TGTGCCAGCAGTGAGGCTGGGGCCAACGTCCTGACTTTC. This translates into CASSEAGANVLTF.

This clonotype was counted at least ten times. This chain connects TRBV5-1 to TRBJ1-1; D is undetermined. The CDR3 totals 12 residues. Germline V CDR1 and CDR2: SGHRS, YFSETQ. V lost 0 bases, J lost 8 bases, and 8 bases lay in between. The CDR3 sequence is CASSLDGREAFF. The CDR3 DNA reads as TGCGCCAGCAGCTTGGACGGGAGAGAAGCTTTCTTT.

This clonotype occurred many times. The chain is built from TRBV20-1 and TRBJ2-2; 12 bases are a match to TRBD2. Germline loops: CDR1 DFQATT, CDR2 SNEGSKA (reference sequence). V shed 4 bases, J shed 6 bases, and the junction held 3 bases outside the gene matches. CDR3 length equals 14 residues. CDR3 amino acids: CSAKTSGSAGELFF. CDR3 bases: TGCAGTGCTAAGACTAGCGGGAGCGCCGGGGAGCTGTTTTTT.

The sample holds many counts of this clonotype. The chain uses TRBV5-1 and TRBJ2-7; D remains ambiguous. The CDR3 consists of 12 residues. Germline-derived CDR1 and CDR2 are SGHRS and YFSETQ. The V end was cut by 5 bases, the J end by 2 bases, with 8 bases between. Here the CDR3 reads CASSHSTYEQYF. CDR3 coding DNA: TGCGCCAGCAGTCACTCTACCTACGAGCAGTACTTC. The full variable domain, with the rest looked up from reference TRBV5-1 and TRBJ2-7, is KAGVTQTPRYLIKTRGQQVTLSCSPISGHRSVSWYQQTPGQGLQFLFEYFSETQRNKGNFPGRFSGRQFSNSRSEMNVSTLELGDSALYLCASSHSTYEQYFGPGTRLTVT.

This clonotype appeared many times. The chain recombines TRBV25-1 with TRBJ2-7; 8 bases match TRBD1. V was pared by 7 bases and J by 1 base, with 3 bases of the junction left unmatched. Germline V gene lookup returns CDR1 MGHDK and CDR2 SYGVNS. The CDR3 consists of 13 residues. DNA for the CDR3: TGTGCCAGCATGGGACAGGAGTCCTACGAGCAGTACTTC. Its protein is CASMGQESYEQYF.

The V gene is TRBV18, the J gene TRBJ1-3, with D unclear. The CDR3 has 16 residues. Germline lookup yields CDR1 KGHSH and CDR2 LQKENI. V dropped 2 bases and J dropped 0 bases, with 11 bases sitting between them. The CDR3 DNA reads TGTGCCAGCTCACCAGGGGTGACAAGCTCTGGAAACACCATATATTTT. This codes for CASSPGVTSSGNTIYF.

This clonotype occurred many times. The chain has TRBV5-5 and TRBJ2-1; 8 bases line up with TRBD2. V gave up 4 bases and J gave up 6 bases; unmatched junction bases: 6. Germline CDR1 reads SGHKS; CDR2 reads YYEKEE (reference sequence). The length of the CDR3 is 14 residues. DNA of the CDR3: TGTGCCAGCAGCGGGGGACTAGGTTCCAATGAGCAGTTCTTC. Residues: CASSGGLGSNEQFF.

Many counts were recorded for this clonotype. The chain links TRBV24-1 to TRBJ1-2; D gene uncertain. The length of the CDR3 is 12 residues. V was clipped by 10 bases and J by 8 bases, with 16 bases between them. Germline CDR1 KGHDR, CDR2 SFDVKD. The DNA of the CDR3 is TGTGCCACAGATAGCCTGGAGGAGGGCTACACCTTC. It is translated as CATDSLEEGYTF.

On this clonotype: An end of the junction does not agree with germline; a read error may underlie this. The chain links TRBV5-1 to TRBJ2-1, with D unclear. The length of the CDR3 is 16 residues. Germline lookup yields CDR1 SGHRS and CDR2 YFSETQ. The chain's CDR3 is CASSFLSANSYNEQFF. In nucleotides, the CDR3 is TGTGCCAGCAGCTTCCTATCGGCCAACTCCTACAATGAGCAGTTCTTC.

Many counts were recorded for this clonotype. This sequence joins TRBV12-3 or TRBV12-4 and TRBJ2-3; D is unclear. V lost 3 bases and J 0 bases, leaving 10 bases between the germline ends. CDR3 size: 15 residues. CDR3 loop: CASSLSGLSTDTQYF. As DNA, the CDR3 is TGTGCCAGCAGTTTGTCCGGCCTAAGCACAGATACGCAGTATTTT.

There are many counts of this clonotype. The rearrangement links TRBV5-1 to TRBJ2-7, with TRBD1 identical over 8 bases. V lost 4 bases, J lost 1 base, and 7 bases stayed unmatched. The CDR3 is made up of 15 amino acids. Germline assignment: CDR1 SGHRS and CDR2 YFSETQ. The CDR3 here is CASSHTGTGSYEQYF. The CDR3 nucleotides are TGCGCCAGCAGCCATACCGGGACAGGTTCCTACGAGCAGTACTTC.

This chain's CDR3 is CASSWGGQESKTQYF. CDR3 nucleotide sequence: TGTGCCAGCAGCTGGGGGGGACAGGAGTCAAAGACCCAGTACTTC. V usage is TRBV7-8 and J usage is TRBJ2-5, with TRBD1 as a possible D gene (8 bases). The V gene lost 4 bases and the J gene lost 6 bases, with 18 bases spanning the gap. The length of the CDR3 is 15 residues. Germline CDR1 SGHVS, CDR2 FQNEAQ.

Many counts were recorded for this clonotype. The gene calls are TRBV16 and TRBJ1-2; D is unresolved. V lost 6 bases, J lost 4 bases, and 15 bases lay in between. Germline CDR1 KGHSY, CDR2 FQNENV. This CDR3 contains 14 residues. CDR3 DNA sequence: TGTGCCAGCAGTCATGATGGCCCGTTCTATGGCTACACCTTC. Residues: CASSHDGPFYGYTF.

This clonotype was recorded at least ten times. The CDR3 DNA reads as TGTGCCAGCAGTTACTCCGGCGGGGATGGGGCCAACGTCCTGACTTTC. Amino acid sequence: CASSYSGGDGANVLTF. The V gene is TRBV6-5, the J gene TRBJ2-6, with a tentative D call TRBD2 (6 bases). The CDR3 contains 16 residues. V was cut by 0 bases and J by 3 bases, with 9 bases left in between. The germline CDR1 and CDR2 sequences are MNHEY and SVGAGI.

This clonotype appeared many times. V and J are TRBV20-1 and TRBJ2-7, with TRBD1 matching over 9 bases. Trimming removed 0 bases from V and 5 bases from J; junction bases left unmatched: 8. This CDR3 spans 15 amino acids. Germline V gene sequence: CDR1 DFQATT, CDR2 SNEGSKA (reference sequence). Here the CDR3 DNA reads TGCAGTGCTAGAGATTCGGGACAGGGCATACACGAGCAGTACTTC. It codes for CSARDSGQGIHEQYF.

This clonotype was recorded at least ten times. This sequence joins TRBV7-2 and TRBJ2-3, with D perhaps matching TRBD2 (6 bases). V was trimmed by 5 bases and J by 2 bases, leaving 8 bases between them. This CDR3 comprises 13 residues. Germline V gives CDR1 SGHTA, CDR2 FQGNSA. The CDR3 DNA is TGTGCCAGCAGCCGGGGGTACACAGATACGCAGTATTTT. Translating it yields CASSRGYTDTQYF. Filled out from reference TRBV7-2 and TRBJ2-3, the complete variable domain reads GAGVSQSPSNKVTEKGKDVELRCDPISGHTALYWYRQSLGQGLEFLIYFQGNSAPDKSGLPSDRFSAERTGGSVSTLTIQRTQQEDSAVYLCASSRGYTDTQYFGPGTRLTVL.

Ten or more counts support this clonotype. V is TRBV6-5 and J is TRBJ2-7; perhaps TRBD1 as D (6 bases). The CDR3 loop spans 17 amino acids. V lost 0 bases to trimming and J lost 5 bases, with 20 bases between them. The germline V gene has CDR1 MNHEY and CDR2 SVGAGI. In DNA, the CDR3 is TGTGCCAGCAGTTACTCGGGGACAAGCTCTCTTTGGGACGAGCAGTACTTC. Translated, it gives CASSYSGTSSLWDEQYF.

This clonotype was found many times. This chain joins TRBV12-3 or TRBV12-4 and TRBJ1-2, with D hard to call. The CDR3 extends over 14 amino acids. The V end lost 6 bases, the J end lost 7 bases, and 18 bases lay between the germline ends. CDR3 nucleotide sequence: TGTGCCAGCAGCCTTCGGCGGCGCCGGAGTGGCTACACCTTC. The encoded protein is CASSLRRRRSGYTF.